The 27 T cell receptor beta chains reported below all come from one sample, sequenced in a study of cytomegalovirus exposure and HLA in healthy donors. The PCR employed 60 Vbeta primers together with 13 Jbeta primers. The repertoire was sequenced with immunoSEQ multiplex PCR; TCRdb's copy has only in-frame clones and lacks some. Of fewer than 200,000 clones in the sample, more than 80% were seen once. The sample was PBMCs. The source of these receptors is a woman aged 45-59 years in good health and CMV-seronegative.

This clone has a handful of counts. The CDR3 is CASSSQGVETQYF. In nucleotides, the CDR3 is TGTGCCAGCAGCTCACAGGGGGTGGAGACCCAGTACTTC. The chain has TRBV11-2 and TRBJ2-5; 8 bases fit TRBD1. There are 13 residues in the CDR3. Looked up from germline, CDR1 is SGHAT and CDR2 is FQNNGV. V gave up 4 bases and J gave up 5 bases; unmatched junction bases: 3.

V gene TRBV5-4 combines with J gene TRBJ2-7; perhaps TRBD2 as D (6 bases). CDR3 size: 12 residues. The ends were cut back, 4 bases at V and 7 bases at J, with 12 bases in the middle. CDR1 and CDR2 (germline): SGHNT, YYREEE (reference sequence). The CDR3: CASSQRGGEQYF. The CDR3 DNA reads TGTGCCAGCAGCCAACGAGGAGGGGAGCAGTACTTC.

The chain carries TRBV27 and TRBJ2-3, with D hard to call. CDR1 and CDR2 from the germline V gene are MNHEY and SMNVEV (reference sequence). CDR3 length equals 14 residues. With 6 bases removed from V and 0 bases from J, the gap between germline ends came to 10 bases. CDR3 sequence reads: CASSPRLSTDTQYF. CDR3 nucleotide sequence: TGTGCCAGCAGCCCTCGACTGAGCACAGATACGCAGTATTTT.

Here the CDR3 DNA reads TGTGCCAGCAGCCTGGACAGTAATTCACCCCTCCACTTT. Its protein is CASSLDSNSPLHF. This chain uses TRBV7-9 with TRBJ1-6; TRBD1 might be the D (6 bases). The CDR3 has 13 amino acids. V dropped 5 bases and J dropped 6 bases, with 8 bases sitting between them. Germline CDR1 reads SEHNR; CDR2 reads FQNEAQ (reference sequence).

The chain has TRBV9 and TRBJ2-6; the match to TRBD2 covers 12 bases. The V gene's germline CDR1 is SGDLS and CDR2 YYNGEE. This CDR3 has 18 amino acids. V lost 2 bases and J lost 0; bases outside the gene matches: 3. The CDR3 sequence is CASSVASGGVSGANVLTF. DNA of the CDR3: TGTGCCAGCAGCGTTGCTAGCGGGGGGGTCTCTGGGGCCAACGTCCTGACTTTC.

This clone was picked up one time. The chain couples TRBV7-6 to TRBJ1-1; no definite D call. The germline V and J ends were trimmed by 1 base and 1 base, with 7 bases remaining between them. The germline V gene has CDR1 SGHVS and CDR2 FNYEAQ. The CDR3 covers 14 residues. CDR3 in amino acids: CASSLGAQNTEAFF. CDR3 coding DNA: TGTGCCAGCAGCTTAGGAGCTCAGAACACTGAAGCTTTCTTT. Based on the CDR3 plus reference TRBV7-6 and TRBJ1-1, the full variable domain is GAGVSQSPRYKVTKRGQDVALRCDPISGHVSLYWYRQALGQGPEFLTYFNYEAQQDKSGLPNDRFSAERPEGSISTLTIQRTEQRDSAMYRCASSLGAQNTEAFFGQGTRLTVV.

The rearrangement links TRBV5-4 to TRBJ1-6; 7 nucleotides line up with TRBD1. Losses at the gene ends were 3 bases for V and 4 bases for J; bases not matched to a gene: 4. Germline CDR1 reads SGHNT; CDR2 reads YYREEE (reference sequence). This CDR3 has 15 amino acids. As DNA, the CDR3 is TGTGCCAGCAGCTCGGACAGGCTGTATAATTCACCCCTCCACTTT. Protein sequence: CASSSDRLYNSPLHF. Drawing the rest from reference TRBV5-4 and TRBJ1-6, the complete variable domain is ETGVTQSPTHLIKTRGQQVTLRCSSQSGHNTVSWYQQALGQGPQFIFQYYREEENGRGNFPPRFSGLQFPNYSSELNVNALELDDSALYLCASSSDRLYNSPLHFGNGTRLTVT.

This chain joins TRBV5-4 and TRBJ2-7; unclear D gene. The CDR3 contains 11 residues. From germline, CDR1 is SGHNT and CDR2 YYREEE (reference sequence). The ends were cut back, 3 bases at V and 4 bases at J, with 5 bases in the middle. The CDR3 DNA reads TGTGCCAGCAGCTCCACATACGAGCAGTACTTC. Translated: CASSSTYEQYF.

This clone has a single count. The chain couples TRBV21-1 to TRBJ1-5; TRBD1 was called by the table and not checked on the DNA. TRBV21-1 is termed a pseudogene. There are 16 residues in the CDR3. CDR3 DNA: TGTGCCAGCAGCACAAGCTTAGGGGCCCCGAGTCAGCCCCAGCATTTT. Residues: CASSTSLGAPSQPQHF.

The chain recombines TRBV30 with TRBJ2-5, with D maybe TRBD1 (5 bases). In germline, CDR1 is GTSNPN, CDR2 SVGIG (reference sequence). This CDR3 has 13 amino acids. Trimming cost V 2 bases and J 5 bases, with 12 bases left between them. CDR3 sequence (DNA): TGTGCCTGGAGTTCCTGGTCAGGGGAGACCCAGTACTTC. Translated, it gives CAWSSWSGETQYF.

This chain uses TRBV2 with TRBJ2-2; TRBD1 agrees at 8 bases. Germline V CDR1 and CDR2: SNHLY, FYNNEI. V was pared by 7 bases and J by 1 base, with 5 bases of the junction left unmatched. CDR3 length equals 15 residues. CDR3 residues: CASTPDRVNTGELFF. DNA for the CDR3: TGTGCCAGCACCCCGGACAGGGTGAACACCGGGGAGCTGTTTTTT.

V is TRBV28 and J is TRBJ1-1, with 9 bases identical to TRBD1. The CDR3 spans 14 residues. CDR1 is MDHEN, CDR2 SYDVKM, per germline. With V trimmed by 2 bases and J by 3 bases, 1 base remained unmatched. The CDR3 sequence: CASSLGTGYTEAFF. The CDR3 DNA sequence: TGTGCCAGCAGTTTAGGGACAGGGTACACTGAAGCTTTCTTT.

The chain links TRBV14 to TRBJ2-7, with 9 bases identical to TRBD1. CDR1 and CDR2 (germline): SGHDN, FVKESK. The CDR3 has 15 amino acids. V dropped 3 bases and J dropped 9; count of bases not matched to a gene: 12. The CDR3: CASSHRPTGGTGQYF. The DNA for the CDR3 is TGTGCCAGCAGCCACCGCCCGACAGGGGGAACGGGGCAGTACTTC.

This rearrangement joins TRBV28 to TRBJ1-1; D may be TRBD1 (5 bases). This CDR3 comprises 13 residues. Germline V CDR1 and CDR2: MDHEN, SYDVKM. Trimming took 1 base from V and 4 from J, leaving 7 bases between them. DNA of the CDR3: TGTGCCAGCAGTTTATACCAGGGCACTGAAGCTTTCTTT. Its protein product is CASSLYQGTEAFF. Full variable domain (remainder filled in from reference TRBV28 and TRBJ1-1): DVKVTQSSRYLVKRTGEKVFLECVQDMDHENMFWYRQDPGLGLRLIYFSYDVKMKEKGDIPEGYSVSREKKERFSLILESASTNQTSMYLCASSLYQGTEAFFGQGTRLTVV.

The V call is TRBV10-3, the J call TRBJ1-2, with 7 nucleotides matching TRBD1. This CDR3 is 15 amino acids long. V gave up 2 bases and J gave up 7 bases; unmatched junction bases: 10. Per germline, CDR1 ENHRY and CDR2 SYGVKD. CDR3: CAISERGQGGLGYTF. For the CDR3, the DNA is TGTGCCATCAGTGAGAGGGGGCAGGGGGGCCTTGGCTACACCTTC.

This chain links TRBV11-3 with TRBJ2-5; 8 bases fit TRBD2. The germline V gene encodes CDR1 SGHNT and CDR2 YENEEA. V was clipped by 4 bases and J by 2 bases; unmatched bases: 18. This CDR3 is 19 amino acids long. This chain's CDR3 is CASSYFGAGGSYLQETQYF. CDR3 DNA: TGTGCCAGCAGCTACTTTGGGGCGGGGGGCTCTTATTTACAAGAGACCCAGTACTTC.

This clone has just a few counts. The J gene is TRBJ2-3, the V gene TRBV27; D may be TRBD1 (7 bases). Looked up from germline, CDR1 is MNHEY and CDR2 is SMNVEV (reference sequence). The CDR3 has 14 amino acids. The V and J ends lost 4 bases and 3 bases respectively, with 11 bases between them. The CDR3 here is CASSSEGATDTQYF. The DNA for the CDR3 is TGTGCCAGCAGTTCGGAGGGGGCGACAGATACGCAGTATTTT.

This chain uses TRBV6-1 with TRBJ1-5; 7 bases are a match to TRBD1. Per germline, CDR1 MNHNS and CDR2 SASEGT. This CDR3 is 16 amino acids long. V trimming: 6 bases; J trimming: 1 base; junction bases outside the gene matches: 9. CDR3: CASSEFDRASNQPQHF. The DNA of the CDR3 is TGTGCCAGCAGCGAATTTGACAGGGCCAGCAATCAGCCCCAGCATTTT.

This sequence joins TRBV11-2 and TRBJ2-7; 7 nucleotides align to TRBD2. The CDR3 is made up of 15 amino acids. Germline loops: CDR1 SGHAT, CDR2 FQNNGV. V lost 1 base to trimming and J lost 2 bases; unmatched junction nucleotides: 5. CDR3 sequence (DNA): TGTGCCAGCAGCTTAGTAGCGGGCGAAACCTACGAGCAGTACTTC. It yields the protein CASSLVAGETYEQYF.

Regarding this clone: Other DNA sequences in this specimen translate into the identical CDR3. The chain uses TRBV7-3 and TRBJ1-1; no reliable D call. V lost 1 base and J lost 1, with 4 bases in between. Germline V gives CDR1 SGHTA, CDR2 FQGTGA. This CDR3 has 13 amino acids. CDR3 coding DNA: TGTGCCAGCAGCTTAAACGGGAACACTGAAGCTTTCTTT. This translates into CASSLNGNTEAFF. The full variable domain, with the rest looked up from reference TRBV7-3 and TRBJ1-1, is GAGVSQTPSNKVTEKGKYVELRCDPISGHTALYWYRQSLGQGPEFLIYFQGTGAADDSGLPNDRFFAVRPEGSVSTLKIQRTERGDSAVYLCASSLNGNTEAFFGQGTRLTVV.

The J gene is TRBJ2-3, the V gene TRBV28, with D possibly matching TRBD2 (6 bases). Germline values: CDR1 MDHEN, CDR2 SYDVKM. The CDR3 loop spans 14 amino acids. Trimming stripped 2 bases from V and 4 bases from J, with 10 bases between. The CDR3 nucleotides are TGTGCCAGCAGTTTAGGGGGGAATCCAGATACGCAGTATTTT. Translating gives CASSLGGNPDTQYF. The whole variable domain, remainder taken from reference TRBV28 and TRBJ2-3, is DVKVTQSSRYLVKRTGEKVFLECVQDMDHENMFWYRQDPGLGLRLIYFSYDVKMKEKGDIPEGYSVSREKKERFSLILESASTNQTSMYLCASSLGGNPDTQYFGPGTRLTVL.

This sequence joins TRBV29-1 and TRBJ1-1, with 7 bases lining up with TRBD1. The length of the CDR3 is 13 residues. CDR1 is SQVTM, CDR2 ANQGSEA, per germline. V shed 5 bases, J shed 5 bases, and the junction held 8 bases outside the gene matches. The CDR3 coding sequence is TGCAGCGTTTCTCGGACAGGAATGACTGAAGCTTTCTTT. Translated: CSVSRTGMTEAFF.

The chain links TRBV6-5 to TRBJ1-2; possible D gene TRBD1, 5 bases. CDR1 and CDR2 (germline): MNHEY, SVGAGI. The CDR3 sequence is 14 residues long. With 0 bases removed from V and 7 bases from J, the gap between germline ends came to 12 bases. The CDR3 loop reads CASSYSAGYGGYTF. DNA of the CDR3: TGTGCCAGCAGTTACTCGGCAGGGTACGGTGGCTACACCTTC.

DNA of the CDR3: TGTGCCAGCAGTTTGCACCGGGACAGGTCCTCCTACGAGCAGTACTTC. Protein: CASSLHRDRSSYEQYF. This chain uses TRBV28 with TRBJ2-7; 8 bases fit TRBD1. This CDR3 spans 16 amino acids. The ends lost 3 bases at V and 0 bases at J; junction bases unmatched: 7. Germline lookup yields CDR1 MDHEN and CDR2 SYDVKM.

The chain links TRBV9 to TRBJ1-5; perhaps TRBD1 as D (5 bases). The CDR3 extends over 14 amino acids. Germline assignment: CDR1 SGDLS and CDR2 YYNGEE. Trimming pared 0 bases from V and 5 bases from J, leaving 9 bases between. This chain's CDR3 is CASSVGAGYQPQHF. The CDR3 DNA is TGTGCCAGCAGCGTAGGGGCAGGGTATCAGCCCCAGCATTTT.

The genes are TRBV7-9 and TRBJ2-3, with D uncertain. The CDR3 length is 13 residues. The germline gives CDR1 SEHNR, CDR2 FQNEAQ (reference sequence). Trimming took 4 bases from V and 0 from J, leaving 5 bases between them. DNA of the CDR3: TGTGCCAGCAGCTGGGCTAGCACAGATACGCAGTATTTT. Its translation: CASSWASTDTQYF.

This chain connects TRBV9 to TRBJ1-3; D is uncertain. In germline, CDR1 is SGDLS, CDR2 YYNGEE. The CDR3 spans 15 residues. Trimming cost V 0 bases and J 0 bases, with 7 bases left between them. CDR3 sequence: CASSVDSISGNTIYF. In nucleotides, the CDR3 is TGTGCCAGCAGCGTAGATTCCATCTCTGGAAACACCATATATTTT.